Listed here are 29 T cell receptor beta chains from one sample, sequenced in a study of blood T cell repertoires in COVID-19. Clones were read by immunoSEQ multiplex PCR, and TCRdb kept only the in-frame ones, dropping some. The sample comprises fewer than 15,000 clones, roughly 80% of which are singletons, and approximately 44% rests with the top ten. The specimen sequenced was peripheral blood. The receptors originated from a man older than 75 with acute or convalescent COVID-19.

This chain joins TRBV10-3 and TRBJ2-3, with TRBD1 matching over 9 bases. The V gene end was trimmed by 3 bases and the J gene end by 4 bases; junction bases not matched to a gene: 17. This CDR3 has 19 amino acids. Germline lookup yields CDR1 ENHRY and CDR2 SYGVKD. CDR3: CAISESTGQGSSSPDTQYF. The CDR3 region has the DNA TGTGCCATCAGTGAATCGACGGGACAGGGTTCGTCGTCCCCAGATACGCAGTATTTT.

The gene calls are TRBV2 and TRBJ1-2; D uncertain. The CDR3 length is 12 residues. Trimming cost V 8 bases and J 1 base, with 8 bases left between them. CDR1 is SNHLY, CDR2 FYNNEI, per germline. CDR3 amino acids: CASATFNYGYTF. The CDR3 nucleotides are TGTGCCAGCGCGACATTTAACTATGGCTACACCTTC.

The chain recombines TRBV7-3 with TRBJ2-7; TRBD2 matches at 10 bases. The CDR3 totals 15 residues. V was pared by 2 bases and J by 4 bases, with 5 bases of the junction left unmatched. Germline-derived CDR1 and CDR2 are SGHTA and FQGTGA. The CDR3 nucleotides read TGTGCCAGCAGCTTATCCAGCGGGGGGGCGTACGAGCAGTACTTC. It translates to CASSLSSGGAYEQYF.

The V and J genes are TRBV6-2 or TRBV6-3 and TRBJ2-1, with a tentative D call TRBD1 (6 bases). The V end was cut by 2 bases, the J end by 5 bases, with 13 bases between. Germline CDR1 MNHEY, CDR2 SVGEGT. The CDR3 consists of 15 residues. CDR3 region: CASSYGLNRDNEQFF. CDR3 in DNA: TGTGCCAGCAGTTACGGCTTAAACAGGGACAATGAGCAGTTCTTC.

The chain has TRBV10-3 and TRBJ2-7; D remains ambiguous. The V end was cut by 8 bases, the J end by 0 bases, with 17 bases between. The CDR3 is 15 amino acids. Germline CDR1 and CDR2: ENHRY and SYGVKD. The chain's CDR3 is CAISSLGISSYEQYF. CDR3 DNA sequence: TGTGCCATCTCGAGCCTGGGCATCTCCTCCTACGAGCAGTACTTC.

The V and J genes are TRBV5-4 and TRBJ2-5; weak D call: TRBD2 (5 bases). Per the germline V gene, CDR1 is SGHNT and CDR2 is YYREEE (reference sequence). The CDR3 contains 15 residues. With 4 bases removed from V and 5 bases from J, the gap between germline ends came to 18 bases. CDR3 sequence (DNA): TGTGCCAGCAGCGCATCAGGAGGCGCAGAGGAGACCCAGTACTTC. This sequence encodes CASSASGGAEETQYF.

V and J are TRBV18 and TRBJ1-1, with a tentative D call TRBD1 (5 bases). The V gene's germline CDR1 is KGHSH and CDR2 LQKENI. Deletions cut 5 bases from V and 4 bases from J, with 11 bases between. The length of the CDR3 is 13 residues. For the CDR3, the DNA is TGTGCCAGCTCATCTCAGGGAGGCACTGAAGCTTTCTTT. Translated: CASSSQGGTEAFF.

This clone was seen only a few times. V and J are TRBV6-5 and TRBJ1-2; no definite D call. The V gene's germline CDR1 is MNHEY and CDR2 SVGAGI. CDR3 size: 14 residues. The ends were cut back, 2 bases at V and 1 base at J, with 8 bases in the middle. CDR3: CASSYLSGNYGYTF. CDR3 sequence (DNA): TGTGCCAGCAGTTACCTTAGTGGTAACTATGGCTACACCTTC.

CDR3 DNA: TGTGCCAGCAGCATGGGACAGAACAATGAGCAGTTCTTC. Encoded protein: CASSMGQNNEQFF. The chain carries TRBV5-4 and TRBJ2-1, with 7 bases identical to TRBD1. J was trimmed by 5 bases and V by 4 bases; bases with no gene match: 3. The CDR3 covers 13 residues. The germline gives CDR1 SGHNT, CDR2 YYREEE (reference sequence).

This clone was detected ten times or more. The chain combines TRBV7-3 with TRBJ2-3; TRBD2 agrees at 11 bases. The CDR3 spans 18 residues. Trimming at V came to 1 base and at J to 5 bases, leaving 11 bases not matched to a gene. CDR1 SGHTA and CDR2 FQGTGA come from the germline V gene. In nucleotides, the CDR3 is TGTGCCAGCAGCTTAAACCCTCATAGCGGGGGGGCCCTAGATACGCAGTATTTT. Protein sequence: CASSLNPHSGGALDTQYF. Looking up the rest from reference TRBV7-3 and TRBJ2-3 gives the full variable domain: GAGVSQTPSNKVTEKGKYVELRCDPISGHTALYWYRQSLGQGPEFLIYFQGTGAADDSGLPNDRFFAVRPEGSVSTLKIQRTERGDSAVYLCASSLNPHSGGALDTQYFGPGTRLTVL.

V gene TRBV5-4 combines with J gene TRBJ2-3; the match to TRBD2 covers 8 bases. The germline V gene has CDR1 SGHNT and CDR2 YYREEE (reference sequence). V dropped 0 bases and J dropped 0; count of bases not matched to a gene: 9. The CDR3 has 18 amino acids. This chain's CDR3 is CASSLVGSGVLSTDTQYF. The CDR3 nucleotides are TGTGCCAGCAGCTTGGTGGGTAGCGGGGTCTTAAGCACAGATACGCAGTATTTT.

The chain carries TRBV3-1 (or the pseudogene TRBV3-2) and TRBJ2-1, with D possibly being TRBD1 (6 bases). The germline CDR1 and CDR2 sequences are LGHDT and YNNKEL (reference sequence). The CDR3 covers 13 residues. V was cut by 4 bases and J by 7 bases, with 11 bases left in between. The CDR3: CASSLGGGNEQFF. For the CDR3, the DNA is TGTGCCAGCAGCCTTGGGGGCGGAAATGAGCAGTTCTTC.

This clone has more than one count but fewer than ten. In DNA, the CDR3 is TGCGCCAGCAGCCAATATCCTAGCGGAACTAGGGATACGCAGTATTTT. Encoded protein: CASSQYPSGTRDTQYF. This chain links TRBV4-3 with TRBJ2-3; TRBD2 agrees at 7 bases. Germline CDR1 is LGHNA and CDR2 is YSLEER. The CDR3 totals 16 residues. V was clipped by 2 bases and J by 6 bases; unmatched bases: 11.

The chain combines TRBV5-6 with TRBJ2-5; D remains ambiguous. This CDR3 comprises 15 residues. Trimming cost V 4 bases and J 2 bases, with 15 bases left between them. CDR1 and CDR2 (germline): SGHDT, YYEEEE. The CDR3 bases are TGTGCCAGCAGCGGTTTTGCGGTGGAACAAGAGACCCAGTACTTC. Its translation: CASSGFAVEQETQYF.

J is TRBJ1-1 and V is TRBV29-1; 7 bases align to TRBD1. This CDR3 is built from 13 residues. Germline CDR1 SQVTM, CDR2 ANQGSEA. Unmatched junction bases numbered 6, after V lost 4 bases and J lost 4 bases. Here the CDR3 DNA reads TGCAGCGTTGTTATTGGACAGGCCACTGAAGCTTTCTTT. Amino acid sequence: CSVVIGQATEAFF.

The CDR3: CASSSLGGNYNSPLHF. In DNA, the CDR3 is TGTGCCAGCAGCTCCCTCGGGGGGAACTATAATTCACCCCTCCACTTT. The genes are TRBV3-1 (or the pseudogene TRBV3-2) and TRBJ1-6; D may be TRBD1 (5 bases). CDR3 length equals 16 residues. Per germline, CDR1 LGHDT and CDR2 YNNKEL (reference sequence). The V end was cut by 5 bases, the J end by 3 bases, with 14 bases between.

This clone was seen only a few times. The chain couples TRBV10-1 to TRBJ1-2; D is undetermined. The CDR3 has 10 amino acids. The germline gives CDR1 WNHNN, CDR2 SYGVQD (reference sequence). V lost 11 bases and J lost 0, with 4 bases in between. CDR3 amino acids: CASSNYGYTF. In nucleotides, the CDR3 is TGCGCCTCCTCTAACTATGGCTACACCTTC.

The gene calls are TRBV5-1 and TRBJ2-3, with 8 bases aligning to TRBD2. The length of the CDR3 is 15 residues. V gave up 2 bases and J gave up 1 base; unmatched junction bases: 3. The V gene's germline CDR1 is SGHRS and CDR2 YFSETQ. CDR3: CASSLEAGGTDTQYF. In DNA form, the CDR3 reads TGCGCCAGCAGCTTAGAAGCGGGAGGCACAGATACGCAGTATTTT.

The gene calls are TRBV27 and TRBJ2-2; 13 nucleotides match TRBD2. The germline V gene encodes CDR1 MNHEY and CDR2 SMNVEV (reference sequence). CDR3 length: 16 residues. With 10 bases clipped from V and 1 base from J, the junction kept 6 bases outside the gene matches. The DNA of the CDR3 is TGTGCCACCGCGGGACTAGCGGGGTTGAACACCGGGGAGCTGTTTTTT. This codes for CATAGLAGLNTGELFF.

The CDR3: CASSGNSARQETQYF. In nucleotides, the CDR3 is TGTGCCAGCAGTGGGAATAGCGCCCGCCAAGAGACCCAGTACTTC. The chain carries TRBV2 and TRBJ2-5; D is perhaps TRBD2 (5 bases). The CDR3 spans 15 residues. The V and J ends lost 4 bases and 1 base respectively, with 13 bases between them. Germline values: CDR1 SNHLY, CDR2 FYNNEI.

This sequence joins TRBV5-4 and TRBJ2-2; TRBD1 is a possible D gene (5 bases). Trimming left V 2 bases short and J 6 bases short, with 14 bases between. This CDR3 has 15 residues. Germline-derived CDR1 and CDR2 are SGHNT and YYREEE (reference sequence). CDR3 loop: CASSLLAGLSGELFF. In nucleotides, the CDR3 is TGTGCCAGCAGCTTACTGGCAGGGCTCTCCGGGGAGCTGTTTTTT.

The chain uses TRBV15 and TRBJ2-5; no definite D call. The V end lost 1 base, the J end lost 0 bases, and 6 bases lay between the germline ends. The CDR3 extends over 14 amino acids. CDR1 is LNHNV, CDR2 YYDKDF, per germline (reference sequence). As DNA, the CDR3 is TGTGCCACCAGCAGAGTGACAAACCAAGAGACCCAGTACTTC. Protein sequence: CATSRVTNQETQYF.

This chain joins TRBV27 and TRBJ2-3, with TRBD2 as a possible D gene (6 bases). Trimming cost V 10 bases and J 0 bases, with 17 bases left between them. The germline gives CDR1 MNHEY, CDR2 SMNVEV (reference sequence). This CDR3 contains 15 residues. The CDR3 loop reads CATWVAGTSTDTQYF. CDR3 DNA: TGTGCCACCTGGGTGGCGGGGACGAGCACAGATACGCAGTATTTT.

This chain joins TRBV5-1 and TRBJ1-6; TRBD1 might be the D (5 bases). CDR3 length: 14 amino acids. V was shortened by 0 bases and J by 10 bases, with 11 bases between the two germline ends. Germline loops: CDR1 SGHRS, CDR2 YFSETQ. CDR3 nucleotide sequence: TGCGCCAGCAGCTTGGAAAGGGGTAGATCACCCCTCCACTTT. Translation gives CASSLERGRSPLHF.

This chain links TRBV2 with TRBJ2-2; 7 bases are shared with TRBD1. The CDR3 totals 14 residues. V shed 6 bases and J 0 bases; nucleotides not matched to a gene: 1. Looked up from germline, CDR1 is SNHLY and CDR2 is FYNNEI. Written as DNA, the CDR3 is TGTGCCAGCAGGGGACAGACGAACACCGGGGAGCTGTTTTTT. Translation: CASRGQTNTGELFF.

This clone is labeled medium-sized. The gene calls are TRBV18 and TRBJ2-5, with D tentatively TRBD2 (6 bases). The germline gives CDR1 KGHSH, CDR2 LQKENI. Trimming took off 0 bases at V and 4 bases at J, with 9 bases between the two ends. The CDR3 has 14 residues. The CDR3 protein is CASSPPVGGETQYF. The CDR3 coding sequence is TGTGCCAGCTCACCACCGGTGGGAGGAGAGACCCAGTACTTC.

This sequence joins TRBV7-6 and TRBJ2-3; 9 bases fit TRBD2. V was clipped by 6 bases and J by 7 bases; unmatched bases: 5. The CDR3 totals 13 residues. CDR1 is SGHVS, CDR2 FNYEAQ, per germline. CDR3 nucleotides: TGTGCCAGCAGTCAGAGCGGGGGGAATACGCAGTATTTT. Protein product: CASSQSGGNTQYF.

This chain links TRBV6-6 with TRBJ1-6; TRBD1 matches at 9 bases. The CDR3 is made up of 13 amino acids. Germline V lookup: CDR1 MNHNY, CDR2 SVGAGI (reference sequence). V lost 2 bases and J lost 10; bases outside the gene matches: 0. This CDR3 reads CASSYDRGSPLHF. Here the CDR3 DNA reads TGTGCCAGCAGTTACGACAGGGGGTCACCCCTCCACTTT.

This chain connects TRBV27 to TRBJ1-1, with D unclear. Germline CDR1 MNHEY, CDR2 SMNVEV (reference sequence). The CDR3 consists of 15 residues. Deletions cut 7 bases from V and 0 bases from J, with 15 bases between. CDR3 protein: CASNPGGNMNTEAFF. The CDR3 DNA follows: TGTGCCAGCAATCCAGGAGGGAACATGAACACTGAAGCTTTCTTT.